This T cell receptor beta chain came from a study of beta chain features in type 1 diabetes. This clone came up a few times. The authors reverse transcribed all of the isolated RNA, so sequencing captured expressed TCRB transcripts. The assay was immunoSEQ multiplex PCR, and TCRdb's table has in-frame clones only and misses some. The sample shows about 900,000 clones, 15% to 20% of them seen only once. This CDR3 has 14 amino acids. Trimming took 5 bases from V and 11 from J; bases not matched to a gene: 12. CDR1 is SNHLY and CDR2 is FYNNEI in the germline V gene. The sequence derives from a woman younger than 35 in good health. This chain joins TRBV2 and TRBJ1-1; 9 nucleotides match TRBD1. The sample comprised naive CD4+ T cells from blood. CDR3 bases: TGTGCCAGCAGTAAACTCGGCACAGGGGGCGTCGCTTTCTTT. Protein sequence: CASSKLGTGGVAFF. Full variable domain (remainder filled in from reference TRBV2 and TRBJ1-1): EPEVTQTPSHQVTQMGQEVILRCVPISNHLYFYWYRQILGQKVEFLVSFYNNEISEKSEIFDDQFSVERPDGSNFTLKIRSTKLEDSAMYFCASSKLGTGGVAFFGQGTRLTVV.